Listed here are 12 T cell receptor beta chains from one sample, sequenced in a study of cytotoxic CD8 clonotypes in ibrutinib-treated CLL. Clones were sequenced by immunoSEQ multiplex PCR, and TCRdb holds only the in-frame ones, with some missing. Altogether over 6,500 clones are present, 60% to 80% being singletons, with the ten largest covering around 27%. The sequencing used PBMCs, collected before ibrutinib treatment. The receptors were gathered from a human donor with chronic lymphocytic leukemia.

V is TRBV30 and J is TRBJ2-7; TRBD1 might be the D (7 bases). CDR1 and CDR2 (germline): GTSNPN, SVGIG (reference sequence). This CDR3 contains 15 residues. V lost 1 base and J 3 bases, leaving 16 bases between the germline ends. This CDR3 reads CAWSAGGWGVYEQYF. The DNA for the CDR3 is TGTGCCTGGAGTGCAGGGGGATGGGGGGTCTACGAGCAGTACTTC.

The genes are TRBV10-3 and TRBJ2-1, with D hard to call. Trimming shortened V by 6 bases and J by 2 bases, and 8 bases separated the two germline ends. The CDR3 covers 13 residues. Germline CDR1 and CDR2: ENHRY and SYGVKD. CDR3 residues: CAISTDTYNEQFF. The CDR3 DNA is TGTGCCATCAGCACTGACACCTACAATGAGCAGTTCTTC.

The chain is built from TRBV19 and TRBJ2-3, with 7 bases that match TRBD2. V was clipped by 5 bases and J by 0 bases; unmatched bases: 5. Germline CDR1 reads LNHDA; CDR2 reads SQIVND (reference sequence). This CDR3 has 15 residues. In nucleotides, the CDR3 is TGTGCCAGTAGTGTCGCCGGGGGGAGCACAGATACGCAGTATTTT. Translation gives CASSVAGGSTDTQYF.

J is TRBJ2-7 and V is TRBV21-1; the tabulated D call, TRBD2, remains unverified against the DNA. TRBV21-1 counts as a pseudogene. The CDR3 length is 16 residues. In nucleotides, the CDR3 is TGTGCCAACGGAAACCCGAAGCGGGGGCACCGCTACGAGCAGTACTTC. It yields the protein CANGNPKRGHRYEQYF.

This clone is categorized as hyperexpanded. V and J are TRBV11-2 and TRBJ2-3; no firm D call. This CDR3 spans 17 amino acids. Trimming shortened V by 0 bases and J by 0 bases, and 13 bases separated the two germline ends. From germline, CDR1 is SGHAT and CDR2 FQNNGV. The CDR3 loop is CASSLDPRRLSTDTQYF. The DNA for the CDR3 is TGTGCCAGCAGCTTAGATCCTCGACGCCTAAGCACAGATACGCAGTATTTT. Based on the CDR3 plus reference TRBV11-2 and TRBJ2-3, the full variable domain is EAGVAQSPRYKIIEKRQSVAFWCNPISGHATLYWYQQILGQGPKLLIQFQNNGVVDDSQLPKDRFSAERLKGVDSTLKIQPAKLEDSAVYLCASSLDPRRLSTDTQYFGPGTRLTVL.

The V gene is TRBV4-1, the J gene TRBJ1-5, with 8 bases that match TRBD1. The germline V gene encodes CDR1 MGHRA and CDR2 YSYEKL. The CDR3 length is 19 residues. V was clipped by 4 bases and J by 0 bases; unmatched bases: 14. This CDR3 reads CASSPEDRVHDNSNQPQHF. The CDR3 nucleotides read TGCGCCAGCAGCCCCGAGGACAGGGTCCACGACAATAGCAATCAGCCCCAGCATTTT.

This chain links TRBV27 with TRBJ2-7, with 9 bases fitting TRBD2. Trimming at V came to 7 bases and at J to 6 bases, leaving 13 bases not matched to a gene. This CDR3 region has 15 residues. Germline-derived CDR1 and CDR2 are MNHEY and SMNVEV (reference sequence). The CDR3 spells CASNIGAGGPREQYF. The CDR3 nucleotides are TGTGCCAGCAATATTGGGGCGGGAGGGCCCCGCGAGCAGTACTTC.

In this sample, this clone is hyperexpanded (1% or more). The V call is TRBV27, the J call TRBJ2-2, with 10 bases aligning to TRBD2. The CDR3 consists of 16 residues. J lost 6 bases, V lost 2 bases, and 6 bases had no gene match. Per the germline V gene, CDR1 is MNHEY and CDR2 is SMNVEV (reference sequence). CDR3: CASSLLTSGASGELFF. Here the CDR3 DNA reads TGTGCCAGCAGTTTACTTACTAGCGGGGCGTCCGGGGAGCTGTTTTTT.

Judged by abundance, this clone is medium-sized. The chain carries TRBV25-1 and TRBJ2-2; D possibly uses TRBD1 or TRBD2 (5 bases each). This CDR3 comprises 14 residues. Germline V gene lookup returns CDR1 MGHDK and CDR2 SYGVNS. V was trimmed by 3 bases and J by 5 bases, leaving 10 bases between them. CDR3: CASSDTWGTGELFF. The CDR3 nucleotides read TGTGCCAGCAGTGACACGTGGGGGACCGGGGAGCTGTTTTTT.

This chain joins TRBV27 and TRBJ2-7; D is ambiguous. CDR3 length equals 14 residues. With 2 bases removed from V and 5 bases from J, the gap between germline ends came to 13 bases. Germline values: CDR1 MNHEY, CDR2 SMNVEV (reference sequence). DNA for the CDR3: TGTGCCAGCAGTTTACGGGCCTTTGGGGACGAGCAGTACTTC. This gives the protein CASSLRAFGDEQYF.

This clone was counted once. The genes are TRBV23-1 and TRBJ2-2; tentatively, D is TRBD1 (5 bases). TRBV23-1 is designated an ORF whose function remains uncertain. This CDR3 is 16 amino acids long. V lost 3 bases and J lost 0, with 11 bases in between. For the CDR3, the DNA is TGCGCCAGCAGTCACTCAAGGACATCGAACACCGGGGAGCTGTTTTTT. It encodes CASSHSRTSNTGELFF.

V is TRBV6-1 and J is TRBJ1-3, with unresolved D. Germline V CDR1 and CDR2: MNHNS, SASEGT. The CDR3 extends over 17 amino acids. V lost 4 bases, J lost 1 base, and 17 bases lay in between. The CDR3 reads CASSVSLTVGSGNTIYF. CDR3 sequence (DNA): TGTGCCAGCAGTGTAAGTCTTACTGTTGGATCTGGAAACACCATATATTTT.